One sample yielded the 27 T cell receptor beta chains listed below, sequenced in a study of cytomegalovirus exposure and HLA in healthy donors. The PCR was carried out with 60 Vbeta primers and 13 Jbeta primers. The repertoire was sequenced with immunoSEQ multiplex PCR; TCRdb's copy has only in-frame clones and lacks some. The sample holds some 120,000 clones, 60% to 75% seen once. Sequenced input: PBMCs. The receptor source for this set is a woman between 45 and 60 years old in good health and CMV-seropositive.

This chain links TRBV19 with TRBJ2-3; 9 nucleotides align to TRBD2. CDR3 size: 16 residues. From germline, CDR1 is LNHDA and CDR2 SQIVND (reference sequence). J gave up 0 bases and V 3 bases, and 4 bases lay outside the gene matches. The CDR3 bases are TGTGCCAGTAGTATTACGCGGGGGGGAAGCACAGATACGCAGTATTTT. Its translation is CASSITRGGSTDTQYF.

This chain uses TRBV11-3 with TRBJ1-1; weak D call: TRBD1 (6 bases). Per the germline V gene, CDR1 is SGHNT and CDR2 is YENEEA. The CDR3 is 14 residues long. The ends were cut back, 5 bases at V and 10 bases at J, with 20 bases in the middle. Here the CDR3 DNA reads TGTGCCAGCAGCCCTGGGGGGGGCGAATGGGTAGCTTTCTTT. This sequence encodes CASSPGGGEWVAFF.

A few counts support this clone. The rearrangement links TRBV5-6 to TRBJ2-7, with 12 bases that match TRBD1. The germline V gene encodes CDR1 SGHDT and CDR2 YYEEEE. This CDR3 region has 15 residues. The junction had 8 bases not matched to a gene; V was cut back by 4 bases and J by 6 bases. Written as DNA, the CDR3 is TGTGCCAGCAGCAAAGCCGGGACAGGGGGCGTCGAGCAGTACTTC. Translated: CASSKAGTGGVEQYF.

This rearrangement joins TRBV5-1 to TRBJ2-3; TRBD2 aligns across 12 bases. Germline V gene data show CDR1 as SGHRS and CDR2 as YFSETQ. This CDR3 has 15 residues. Trimming removed 6 bases from V and 4 bases from J; junction bases left unmatched: 6. CDR3 bases: TGCGCCAGCATGGCTAGCGGGGGGGCCCCAGATACGCAGTATTTT. It specifies CASMASGGAPDTQYF.

The V call is TRBV6-5, the J call TRBJ2-7; the D is unclear. The CDR3 runs to 11 residues. Trimming shortened V by 6 bases and J by 3 bases, and 6 bases separated the two germline ends. The V gene's germline CDR1 is MNHEY and CDR2 SVGAGI. DNA of the CDR3: TGTGCCAGCAGGCAGATCTACGAGCAGTACTTC. Its translation is CASRQIYEQYF.

Concerning this clone itself: Sequence at one end of the junction differs from germline and may be a read error. The rearrangement links TRBV9 to TRBJ1-3, with TRBD1 as a possible D gene (6 bases). The CDR3 length is 16 residues. The germline CDR1 and CDR2 sequences are SGDLS and YYNGEE. This CDR3 reads CACSGGTSNSGNTIYF. Here the CDR3 DNA reads TGTGCCTGCAGTGGGGGCACTTCAAACTCTGGAAACACCATATATTTT.

Of note for this clone: The germline gene is not matched at one end of the junction; a read error may be the cause. The V gene is TRBV6-5, the J gene TRBJ2-2, with TRBD2 as a possible D gene (6 bases). CDR1 and CDR2 from the germline V gene are MNHEY and SVGAGI. The CDR3 is made up of 11 amino acids. CDR3 protein: CASGGIGEPFF. In nucleotides, the CDR3 is TGTGCCAGCGGGGGGATCGGGGAGCCGTTTTTT.

The J gene is TRBJ2-2, the V gene TRBV7-6; TRBD1 aligns across 7 bases. Trimming took 1 base from V and 1 from J; bases not matched to a gene: 3. Germline lookup yields CDR1 SGHVS and CDR2 FNYEAQ. The CDR3 covers 16 residues. CDR3: CASSLVGTVNTGELFF. The CDR3 coding sequence is TGTGCCAGCAGCTTAGTAGGGACAGTGAACACCGGGGAGCTGTTTTTT. The variable domain in full, with the rest retrieved from reference TRBV7-6 and TRBJ2-2, is GAGVSQSPRYKVTKRGQDVALRCDPISGHVSLYWYRQALGQGPEFLTYFNYEAQQDKSGLPNDRFSAERPEGSISTLTIQRTEQRDSAMYRCASSLVGTVNTGELFFGEGSRLTVL.

This sequence joins TRBV6-6 and TRBJ2-2; tentatively, D is TRBD1 (5 bases). CDR3 length: 12 amino acids. The germline CDR1 and CDR2 sequences are MNHNY and SVGAGI (reference sequence). Trimming cost V 7 bases and J 5 bases, with 8 bases left between them. As DNA, the CDR3 is TGTGCCAGCAACAAGGGGACCGGGGAGCTGTTTTTT. This codes for CASNKGTGELFF.

The chain uses TRBV19 and TRBJ2-7; unclear D gene. The length of the CDR3 is 13 residues. V lost 6 bases and J 4 bases, leaving 13 bases between the germline ends. The germline gives CDR1 LNHDA, CDR2 SQIVND (reference sequence). CDR3 protein: CASRNPAQYEQYF. CDR3 in DNA: TGTGCCAGTAGAAACCCTGCCCAGTACGAGCAGTACTTC.

The J gene is TRBJ2-3, the V gene TRBV10-3; the match to TRBD2 covers 9 bases. V lost 2 bases to trimming and J lost 4 bases; unmatched junction nucleotides: 4. This CDR3 region has 15 residues. CDR1 is ENHRY, CDR2 SYGVKD, per germline. The CDR3 DNA follows: TGTGCCATCAGTGAGATAGCGGGGGCGGCAGATACGCAGTATTTT. Amino acids: CAISEIAGAADTQYF.

This clone has a single count. The chain has TRBV7-6 and TRBJ2-1, with 9 bases aligning to TRBD1. The V segment lost 1 base and the J segment 6 bases; nucleotides outside the gene matches: 7. Germline V gene lookup returns CDR1 SGHVS and CDR2 FNYEAQ. The CDR3 is 16 amino acids. The CDR3 DNA follows: TGTGCCAGCAGCTTAGTTTCGGGACAGGGAGTCAATGAGCAGTTCTTC. Translated: CASSLVSGQGVNEQFF.

This clone turned up a few times. This chain uses TRBV7-6 with TRBJ2-1; D might be TRBD1 (6 bases). Germline values: CDR1 SGHVS, CDR2 FNYEAQ. The V end lost 2 bases, the J end lost 4 bases, and 12 bases lay between the germline ends. The CDR3 runs to 15 residues. This CDR3 reads CASSLIRGPYNEQFF. The DNA for the CDR3 is TGTGCCAGCAGCTTAATCAGGGGACCATACAATGAGCAGTTCTTC.

The genes are TRBV4-1 and TRBJ1-6; D remains unclear. Germline-derived CDR1 and CDR2 are MGHRA and YSYEKL. V was shortened by 5 bases and J by 7 bases, with 12 bases between the two germline ends. The CDR3 consists of 14 residues. The CDR3 DNA is TGCGCCAGCAGCGAGGTGTACCCGAATTCACCCCTCCACTTT. It translates to CASSEVYPNSPLHF.

The chain combines TRBV7-9 with TRBJ1-2; 10 positions agree with TRBD1. The CDR3 is made up of 15 amino acids. Germline loops: CDR1 SEHNR, CDR2 FQNEAQ (reference sequence). V shed 6 bases and J 7 bases; nucleotides not matched to a gene: 11. The CDR3 coding sequence is TGTGCCAGCAGTACCGGGACAGGGGCGTACGCTGGCTACACCTTC. Translated, it gives CASSTGTGAYAGYTF.

The chain combines TRBV6-4 with TRBJ2-3, with 9 bases matching TRBD2. This CDR3 has 15 residues. Germline CDR1 reads MRHNA; CDR2 reads SNTAGT. Trimming took 2 bases from V and 0 from J; bases not matched to a gene: 0. Here the CDR3 reads CASSDGTSSTDTQYF. CDR3 in DNA: TGTGCCAGCAGTGACGGGACTAGCAGCACAGATACGCAGTATTTT.

This rearrangement joins TRBV27 to TRBJ1-4; 7 bases line up with TRBD1. After removal of 3 bases from V and 6 bases from J, the junction contained 7 bases not matched to a gene. There are 15 residues in the CDR3. CDR1 is MNHEY, CDR2 SMNVEV, per germline (reference sequence). For the CDR3, the DNA is TGTGCCAGCAGTTTTATCCCCGGGACAGATGAAAAACTGTTTTTT. Translation gives CASSFIPGTDEKLFF.

The genes are TRBV27 and TRBJ2-7, with a weak D call TRBD1 (5 bases). This CDR3 has 12 residues. The V gene's germline CDR1 is MNHEY and CDR2 SMNVEV (reference sequence). V lost 2 bases to trimming and J lost 6 bases, with 8 bases between them. CDR3 DNA sequence: TGTGCCAGCAGTTTAAGGGGCTCCGAGCAGTACTTC. Translation: CASSLRGSEQYF.

The chain uses TRBV11-3 and TRBJ2-3; maybe TRBD1 (6 bases). Between the trimmed V and J ends, which lost 1 base and 6 bases, there was a span of 23 bases. Germline CDR1 is SGHNT and CDR2 is YENEEA. This CDR3 region has 18 residues. DNA of the CDR3: TGTGCCAGCAGCTTAGGAGACAGGTTTTGGACCGCCGAGGATACGCAGTATTTT. Its protein is CASSLGDRFWTAEDTQYF.

The chain uses TRBV5-1 and TRBJ1-2; 11 nucleotides align to TRBD1. The length of the CDR3 is 14 residues. V trimming: 3 bases; J trimming: 6 bases; junction bases outside the gene matches: 4. CDR1 and CDR2 (germline): SGHRS, YFSETQ. CDR3 nucleotides: TGCGCCAGCAGCTGGACAGGGGGCCGCGATGGCTACACCTTC. Translated: CASSWTGGRDGYTF.

This chain joins TRBV6-6 and TRBJ2-7, with 13 bases matching TRBD2. Germline values: CDR1 MNHNY, CDR2 SVGAGI (reference sequence). This CDR3 spans 16 amino acids. The trim removed 4 bases at V and 4 bases at J, leaving 7 bases unmatched. CDR3 in DNA: TGTGCCAGCAGTTCCCGGACTAGCGGGGGTGCTTACGAGCAGTACTTC. Protein: CASSSRTSGGAYEQYF.

V usage is TRBV27 and J usage is TRBJ2-3; TRBD1 matches 10 bases. Germline-derived CDR1 and CDR2 are MNHEY and SMNVEV (reference sequence). This CDR3 contains 17 residues. J lost 4 bases, V lost 3 bases, and 10 bases had no gene match. The CDR3 sequence is CASSFSPDRGSADTQYF. DNA for the CDR3: TGTGCCAGCAGTTTCTCCCCGGACAGGGGGAGCGCAGATACGCAGTATTTT.

The chain employs TRBV7-2 and TRBJ2-7; 7 bases are a match to TRBD1. Trimming took 4 bases from V and 1 from J; bases not matched to a gene: 7. The CDR3 length is 15 residues. The V gene's germline CDR1 is SGHTA and CDR2 FQGNSA. DNA for the CDR3: TGTGCCAGCAGCTCCGAGCCGGGACAGTCCTACGAGCAGTACTTC. Translating gives CASSSEPGQSYEQYF.

The chain uses TRBV7-8 and TRBJ2-3; unclear D gene. Trimming removed 6 bases from V and 4 bases from J, with 17 bases in between. CDR3 length: 15 amino acids. Germline V gene data show CDR1 as SGHVS and CDR2 as FQNEAQ. The CDR3 loop is CASRRYLVLADTQYF. The CDR3 DNA is TGTGCCAGCAGGAGGTATTTGGTTTTGGCAGATACGCAGTATTTT. The complete variable domain, with remaining parts taken from reference TRBV7-8 and TRBJ2-3, reads GAGVSQSPRYKVAKRGQDVALRCDPISGHVSLFWYQQALGQGPEFLTYFQNEAQLDKSGLPSDRFFAERPEGSVSTLKIQRTQQEDSAVYLCASRRYLVLADTQYFGPGTRLTVL.

The chain carries TRBV6-1 and TRBJ1-2; D ambiguous. Trimming took off 5 bases at V and 4 bases at J, with 17 bases between the two ends. Germline values: CDR1 MNHNS, CDR2 SASEGT. The CDR3 consists of 15 residues. CDR3 bases: TGTGCCAGCAGTCTGACGAGGTTGGTAACCTATGGCTACACCTTC. Translated, it gives CASSLTRLVTYGYTF.

The chain links TRBV14 to TRBJ1-2, with TRBD1 matching 8 bases. The ends lost 4 bases at V and 7 bases at J; junction bases unmatched: 5. The V gene's germline CDR1 is SGHDN and CDR2 FVKESK. This CDR3 is 13 amino acids long. CDR3 loop: CASSLAGGFGYTF. The CDR3 region has the DNA TGTGCCAGCAGCCTAGCAGGGGGCTTTGGCTACACCTTC.

This chain links TRBV11-2 with TRBJ2-3; D might be TRBD2 (5 bases). Per germline, CDR1 SGHAT and CDR2 FQNNGV. This CDR3 region has 16 residues. V shed 5 bases and J shed 0 bases, with 15 bases lying between them. The CDR3 loop is CASSQVRRYSTDTQYF. DNA of the CDR3: TGTGCCAGCAGCCAAGTAAGGAGGTACAGCACAGATACGCAGTATTTT.